Listed here are 5 T cell receptor beta chains from one sample, sequenced in a study of cytomegalovirus exposure and HLA in healthy donors. Using immunoSEQ multiplex PCR, the repertoire was profiled, and TCRdb retains in-frame clones only, with some absent. The table has about 98,000 clones, roughly 84% seen once. Sequencing was done on a sample of PBMCs. These receptors were collected from a man between 18 and 29 years old in good health and CMV-seropositive.

Here the CDR3 DNA reads TGTGCCAGCTCACCGGGACAAGAAAACATTCAGTACTTC. It is translated as CASSPGQENIQYF. The gene calls are TRBV18 and TRBJ2-4; a possible D gene is TRBD1 (6 bases). The germline CDR1 and CDR2 sequences are KGHSH and LQKENI. This CDR3 is 13 amino acids long. V was clipped by 3 bases and J by 5 bases, with 8 bases between them.

This rearrangement joins TRBV15 to TRBJ2-7; 7 nucleotides line up with TRBD1. Trimming removed 7 bases from V and 3 bases from J; junction bases left unmatched: 9. This CDR3 is built from 14 residues. In germline, CDR1 is LNHNV, CDR2 YYDKDF (reference sequence). The CDR3 DNA follows: TGTGCCACCACCCACCGGGACAGAAGCTACGAGCAGTACTTC. Translated, it gives CATTHRDRSYEQYF.

The rearrangement joins TRBV19 to TRBJ2-1, with 10 bases aligning to TRBD1. From germline, CDR1 is LNHDA and CDR2 SQIVND (reference sequence). With V trimmed by 5 bases and J by 8 bases, 6 bases remained unmatched. The CDR3 is made up of 14 amino acids. The DNA for the CDR3 is TGTGCCAGTAGTTGGGGGACAGGGGAGGATGAGCAGTTCTTC. Its translation: CASSWGTGEDEQFF.

The chain carries TRBV4-2 and TRBJ1-5; 7 positions match TRBD1. J gave up 5 bases and V 0 bases, and 13 bases lay outside the gene matches. CDR3 size: 18 residues. In germline, CDR1 is LGHNA, CDR2 YNFKEQ. This CDR3 reads CASSQEGSGGDLDQPQHF. The CDR3 DNA is TGTGCCAGCAGCCAAGAAGGGTCAGGGGGTGACCTAGATCAGCCCCAGCATTTT.

This clone was seen a few times. This chain connects TRBV19 to TRBJ2-3, with a possible D match to TRBD1 (6 bases). Trimming took off 4 bases at V and 2 bases at J, with 10 bases between the two ends. The CDR3 length is 14 residues. Per the germline V gene, CDR1 is LNHDA and CDR2 is SQIVND (reference sequence). The CDR3 bases are TGTGCCAGTAGTAACAGGGAGCCCACAGATACGCAGTATTTT. This translates into CASSNREPTDTQYF. The entire variable domain, with the rest obtained from reference TRBV19 and TRBJ2-3, is as follows: DGGITQSPKYLFRKEGQNVTLSCEQNLNHDAMYWYRQDPGQGLRLIYYSQIVNDFQKGDIAEGYSVSREKKESFPLTVTSAQKNPTAFYLCASSNREPTDTQYFGPGTRLTVL.